The 14 T cell receptor beta chains in this list originate from one sample, sequenced in a study of identical twins. From the 5' RACE reads, TCRdb called clonotypes with MiXCR, one entry per CDR3 protein. The sample consists of around 290,000 distinct CDR3 sequences, nearly 9.5% of them appearing once. These data are also associated with another study on yellow fever vaccine responses in identical twins.

Specimen: CD8+ T cells sorted from blood. Receptor source: a woman aged 18-29 years in good health.

The chain uses TRBV11-2 and TRBJ2-3; D gene unclear. V was cut by 0 bases and J by 0 bases, with 10 bases left in between. Germline V gene lookup returns CDR1 SGHAT and CDR2 FQNNGV. The CDR3 runs 16 residues. The CDR3 sequence: CASSLDLSASTDTQYF. CDR3 DNA: TGTGCCAGCAGCTTAGATCTTTCCGCTAGCACAGATACGCAGTATTTT.

The chain carries TRBV4-3 and TRBJ1-1; no clear D. Germline V gene lookup returns CDR1 LGHNA and CDR2 YSLEER. This CDR3 has 15 amino acids. V gave up 1 base and J gave up 0 bases, with 9 bases separating them. This CDR3 is CASSQAAELNTEAFF. CDR3 nucleotide sequence: TGCGCCAGCAGCCAAGCGGCGGAGTTGAACACTGAAGCTTTCTTT.

V gene TRBV20-1 combines with J gene TRBJ2-7; TRBD2 might be the D (6 bases). CDR1 and CDR2 (germline): DFQATT, SNEGSKA (reference sequence). There are 15 residues in the CDR3. V was pared by 0 bases and J by 2 bases, with 14 bases between. The CDR3 sequence: CSARDPGGETYEQYF. CDR3 in DNA: TGCAGTGCTAGAGATCCCGGGGGAGAGACCTACGAGCAGTACTTC.

Only a few counts were recorded for this clonotype. J is TRBJ1-1 and V is TRBV29-1, with 10 bases that match TRBD1. The CDR3 spans 15 residues. V was clipped by 8 bases and J by 3 bases; unmatched bases: 12. Germline V CDR1 and CDR2: SQVTM, ANQGSEA. The CDR3 here is CSLKGTGDLDTEAFF. CDR3 nucleotide sequence: TGCAGCTTAAAAGGGACAGGGGATTTGGACACTGAAGCTTTCTTT.

Many counts were recorded for this clonotype. The J gene is TRBJ2-7, the V gene TRBV20-1; D gene ambiguous. The CDR3 has 12 residues. CDR1 DFQATT and CDR2 SNEGSKA come from the germline V gene (reference sequence). V dropped 0 bases and J dropped 4 bases, with 7 bases sitting between them. Here the CDR3 DNA reads TGCAGTGCTAGAGATTGGGATTACGAGCAGTACTTC. It is translated as CSARDWDYEQYF.

This chain uses TRBV27 with TRBJ2-7; possibly TRBD1 or TRBD2 for D (5 bases each). The CDR3 is 14 amino acids. Germline V gene data show CDR1 as MNHEY and CDR2 as SMNVEV (reference sequence). Trimming took 2 bases from V and 6 from J, leaving 14 bases between them. CDR3 sequence reads: CASSLRQGGGEQYF. The CDR3 bases are TGTGCCAGCAGTTTACGCCAGGGTGGGGGCGAGCAGTACTTC.

This clonotype came up a few times. The chain recombines TRBV29-1 with TRBJ2-1, with 9 nucleotides matching TRBD2. With 3 bases clipped from V and 7 bases from J, the junction kept 10 bases outside the gene matches. The germline gives CDR1 SQVTM, CDR2 ANQGSEA. This CDR3 is built from 15 residues. The CDR3 nucleotides read TGCAGCGTTGACCGAGCGGGAGGAGCGGAAAATGAGCAGTTCTTC. This gives the protein CSVDRAGGAENEQFF.

V usage is TRBV7-9 and J usage is TRBJ2-3; D is uncertain. Per the germline V gene, CDR1 is SEHNR and CDR2 is FQNEAQ (reference sequence). V gave up 0 bases and J gave up 3 bases, with 10 bases separating them. This CDR3 has 15 residues. CDR3 DNA: TGTGCCAGCAGCTTAGCTGGCGGTCAGACAGATACGCAGTATTTT. Translation: CASSLAGGQTDTQYF.

V and J are TRBV7-9 and TRBJ2-7; 8 bases agree with TRBD1. Germline CDR1 reads SEHNR; CDR2 reads FQNEAQ (reference sequence). The CDR3 is 16 amino acids. With 2 bases clipped from V and 2 bases from J, the junction kept 8 bases outside the gene matches. The CDR3 reads CASSLITGGPPYEQYF. The CDR3, as DNA: TGTGCCAGCAGCTTAATAACAGGGGGACCCCCCTACGAGCAGTACTTC.

The sample holds a few counts of this clonotype. The chain has TRBV11-2 and TRBJ2-5; 11 bases fit TRBD2. The V segment lost 10 bases and the J segment 4 bases; nucleotides outside the gene matches: 14. The germline V gene has CDR1 SGHAT and CDR2 FQNNGV. The CDR3 sequence is 16 residues long. The CDR3 DNA follows: TGTGCCACCACTCCCCCGGGACTAGCGGAATTAGAGACCCAGTACTTC. This translates into CATTPPGLAELETQYF. Full variable domain (rest looked up from reference TRBV11-2 and TRBJ2-5): EAGVAQSPRYKIIEKRQSVAFWCNPISGHATLYWYQQILGQGPKLLIQFQNNGVVDDSQLPKDRFSAERLKGVDSTLKIQPAKLEDSAVYLCATTPPGLAELETQYFGPGTRLLVL.

The rearrangement links TRBV20-1 to TRBJ2-7, with TRBD1 matching 9 bases. V shed 6 bases and J 6 bases; nucleotides not matched to a gene: 12. The CDR3 has 14 amino acids. Germline lookup yields CDR1 DFQATT and CDR2 SNEGSKA (reference sequence). Written as DNA, the CDR3 is TGCAGTGCCAGATTCCCGGGACAGGGAGTCGAGCAGTACTTC. Translation: CSARFPGQGVEQYF.

There are many counts of this clonotype. The chain links TRBV5-1 to TRBJ1-1, with TRBD1 identical over 8 bases. From germline, CDR1 is SGHRS and CDR2 YFSETQ. The CDR3 loop spans 14 amino acids. Trimming at V came to 6 bases and at J to 1 base, leaving 5 bases not matched to a gene. CDR3: CASKTGTGNTEAFF. Here the CDR3 DNA reads TGCGCCAGCAAGACCGGGACAGGGAACACTGAAGCTTTCTTT.

CDR3 sequence reads: CSVEGPGLASEQYF. CDR3 DNA: TGCAGCGTTGAAGGGCCGGGACTAGCTAGCGAGCAGTACTTC. This chain uses TRBV29-1 with TRBJ2-7; 9 bases agree with TRBD2. J lost 6 bases, V lost 1 base, and 7 bases had no gene match. Per the germline V gene, CDR1 is SQVTM and CDR2 is ANQGSEA. This CDR3 has 14 amino acids.

The genes are TRBV14 and TRBJ2-7; D is undetermined. This CDR3 contains 13 residues. Per germline, CDR1 SGHDN and CDR2 FVKESK. Trimming left V 1 base short and J 3 bases short, with 7 bases between. In DNA form, the CDR3 reads TGTGCCAGCAGCCAAGTGGGGTACTACGAGCAGTACTTC. This codes for CASSQVGYYEQYF.